The sample holds a few counts of the clone carrying this TCR beta chain. Generated by immunoSEQ multiplex PCR, the TCRdb table keeps only in-frame clones and is missing some. This sample has roughly 18,000 clones; over 65% occur once, and the top ten carry under 10%. The data were taken from a study of T cells after posttransplantation cyclophosphamide. The CDR3 is made up of 14 amino acids. The V end was cut by 1 base, the J end by 6 bases, with 7 bases between. CDR1 is MGHRA and CDR2 is YSYEKL in the germline V gene. The sequenced sample was memory CD4+ T cells sorted from blood. The source is a man aged 25-45 years in good health and a related stem cell transplant donor. The chain combines TRBV4-1 with TRBJ1-6; D ambiguous. The CDR3 DNA reads as TGCGCCAGCAGCCAAGGAGGTGGTAATTCACCCCTCCACTTT. It translates to CASSQGGGNSPLHF.